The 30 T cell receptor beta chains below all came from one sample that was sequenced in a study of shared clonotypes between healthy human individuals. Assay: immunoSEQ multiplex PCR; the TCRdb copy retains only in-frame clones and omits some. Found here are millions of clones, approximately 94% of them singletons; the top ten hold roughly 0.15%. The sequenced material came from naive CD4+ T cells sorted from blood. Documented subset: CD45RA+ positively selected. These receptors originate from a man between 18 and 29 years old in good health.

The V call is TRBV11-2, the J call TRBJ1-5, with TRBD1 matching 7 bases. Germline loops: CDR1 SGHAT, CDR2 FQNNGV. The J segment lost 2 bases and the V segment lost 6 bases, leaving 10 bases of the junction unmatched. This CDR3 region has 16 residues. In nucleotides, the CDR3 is TGTGCCAGCAGTCACTGGGCCGGACAGGGCAATCAGCCCCAGCATTTT. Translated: CASSHWAGQGNQPQHF. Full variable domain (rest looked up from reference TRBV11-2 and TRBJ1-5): EAGVAQSPRYKIIEKRQSVAFWCNPISGHATLYWYQQILGQGPKLLIQFQNNGVVDDSQLPKDRFSAERLKGVDSTLKIQPAKLEDSAVYLCASSHWAGQGNQPQHFGDGTRLSIL.

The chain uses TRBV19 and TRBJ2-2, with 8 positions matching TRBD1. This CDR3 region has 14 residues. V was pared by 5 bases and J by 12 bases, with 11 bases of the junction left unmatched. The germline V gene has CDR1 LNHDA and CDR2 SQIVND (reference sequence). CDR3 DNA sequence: TGTGCCAGTAGTGCGACAGGGGCTCGGAAGAAGCTGTTTTTT. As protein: CASSATGARKKLFF.

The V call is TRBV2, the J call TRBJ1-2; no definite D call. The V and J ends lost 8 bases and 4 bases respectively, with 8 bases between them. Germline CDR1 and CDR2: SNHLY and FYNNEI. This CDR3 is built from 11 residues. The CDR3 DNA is TGTGCCAGCGGGGAGGCCTATGGCTACACCTTC. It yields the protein CASGEAYGYTF.

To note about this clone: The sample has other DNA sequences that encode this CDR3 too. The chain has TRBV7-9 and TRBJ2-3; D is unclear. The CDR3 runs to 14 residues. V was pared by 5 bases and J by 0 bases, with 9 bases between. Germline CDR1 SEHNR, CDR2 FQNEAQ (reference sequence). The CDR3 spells CASSLSLSTDTQYF. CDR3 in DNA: TGTGCCAGCAGCCTCAGCCTTAGCACAGATACGCAGTATTTT.

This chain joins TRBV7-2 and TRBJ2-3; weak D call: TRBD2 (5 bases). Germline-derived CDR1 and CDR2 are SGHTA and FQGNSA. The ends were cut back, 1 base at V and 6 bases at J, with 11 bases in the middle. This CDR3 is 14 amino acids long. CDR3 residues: CASSLGWRLDTQYF. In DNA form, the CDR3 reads TGTGCCAGCAGCTTAGGTTGGAGGCTCGATACGCAGTATTTT.

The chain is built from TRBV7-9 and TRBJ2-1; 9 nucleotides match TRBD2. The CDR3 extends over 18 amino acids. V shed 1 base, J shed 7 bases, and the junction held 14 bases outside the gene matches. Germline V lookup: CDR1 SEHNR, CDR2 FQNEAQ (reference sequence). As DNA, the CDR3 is TGTGCCAGCAGCTTAGGGCTCCGGCGGGAGGGCGGAGGGAATGAGCAGTTCTTC. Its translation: CASSLGLRREGGGNEQFF.

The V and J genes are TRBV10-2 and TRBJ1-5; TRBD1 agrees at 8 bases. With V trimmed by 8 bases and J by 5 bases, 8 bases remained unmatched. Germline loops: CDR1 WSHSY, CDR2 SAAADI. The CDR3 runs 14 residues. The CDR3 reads CASRPPDRDQPQHF. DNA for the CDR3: TGCGCCAGCCGTCCCCCGGACAGGGATCAGCCCCAGCATTTT.

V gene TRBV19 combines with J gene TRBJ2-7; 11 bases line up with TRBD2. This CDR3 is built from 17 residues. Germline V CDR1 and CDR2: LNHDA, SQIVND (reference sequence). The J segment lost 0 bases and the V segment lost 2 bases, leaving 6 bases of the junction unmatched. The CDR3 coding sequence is TGTGCCAGTAGTATACAGGGGACTAGCGGTAGCTCCTACGAGCAGTACTTC. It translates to CASSIQGTSGSSYEQYF.

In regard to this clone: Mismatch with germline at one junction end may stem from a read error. For the CDR3, the DNA is TGCGCCAGCACCTTGGGACAGAGGGGTGGGACCCAGTACTTC. Protein: CASTLGQRGGTQYF. The chain uses TRBV5-1 and TRBJ2-5; 7 bases line up with TRBD1. Per the germline V gene, CDR1 is SGHRS and CDR2 is YFSETQ. The CDR3 is 14 residues long.

The CDR3, as DNA: TGTGCCAGCAGCGTAGGGGGTAAAACAGAGACCCAGTACTTC. It encodes CASSVGGKTETQYF. The J gene is TRBJ2-5, the V gene TRBV9; D not certain. There are 14 residues in the CDR3. Germline V gives CDR1 SGDLS, CDR2 YYNGEE. V gave up 0 bases and J gave up 4 bases, with 10 bases separating them.

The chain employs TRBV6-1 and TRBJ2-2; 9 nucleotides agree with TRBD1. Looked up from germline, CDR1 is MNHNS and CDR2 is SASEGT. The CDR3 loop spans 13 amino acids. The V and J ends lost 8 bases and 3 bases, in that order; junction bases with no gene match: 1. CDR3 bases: TGTGCCAGCCGGACAGGGGACACCGGGGAGCTGTTTTTT. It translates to CASRTGDTGELFF.

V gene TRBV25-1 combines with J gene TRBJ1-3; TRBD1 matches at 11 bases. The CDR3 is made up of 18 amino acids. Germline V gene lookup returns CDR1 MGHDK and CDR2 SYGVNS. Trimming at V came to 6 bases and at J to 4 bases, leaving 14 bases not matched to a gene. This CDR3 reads CASSSGTGGKMGGNTIYF. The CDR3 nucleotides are TGTGCCAGCAGCTCCGGGACAGGGGGGAAAATGGGAGGAAACACCATATATTTT.

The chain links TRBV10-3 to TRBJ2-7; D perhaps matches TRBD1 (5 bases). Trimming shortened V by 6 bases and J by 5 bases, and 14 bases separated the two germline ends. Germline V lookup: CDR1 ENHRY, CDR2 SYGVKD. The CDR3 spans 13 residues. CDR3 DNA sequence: TGTGCCATCAGGGACACCACGCGGAACGAGCAGTACTTC. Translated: CAIRDTTRNEQYF.

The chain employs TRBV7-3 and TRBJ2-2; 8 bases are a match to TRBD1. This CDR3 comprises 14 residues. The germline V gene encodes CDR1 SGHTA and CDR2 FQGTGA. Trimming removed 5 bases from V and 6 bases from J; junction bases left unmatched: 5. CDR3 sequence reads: CASSLQGGPGELFF. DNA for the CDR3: TGTGCCAGCAGCCTACAGGGGGGCCCCGGGGAGCTGTTTTTT.

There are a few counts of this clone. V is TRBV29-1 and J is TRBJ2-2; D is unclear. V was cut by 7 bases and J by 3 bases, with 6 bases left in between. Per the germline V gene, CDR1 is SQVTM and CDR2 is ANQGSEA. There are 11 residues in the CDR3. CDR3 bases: TGCAGCGCCCTCGACACCGGGGAGCTGTTTTTT. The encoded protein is CSALDTGELFF.

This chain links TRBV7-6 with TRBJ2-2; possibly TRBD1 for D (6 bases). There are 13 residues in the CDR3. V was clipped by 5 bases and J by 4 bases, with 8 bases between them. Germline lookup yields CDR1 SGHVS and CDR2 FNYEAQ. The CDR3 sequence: CASSTGSTGELFF. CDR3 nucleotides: TGTGCCAGCAGCACAGGGAGCACCGGGGAGCTGTTTTTT.

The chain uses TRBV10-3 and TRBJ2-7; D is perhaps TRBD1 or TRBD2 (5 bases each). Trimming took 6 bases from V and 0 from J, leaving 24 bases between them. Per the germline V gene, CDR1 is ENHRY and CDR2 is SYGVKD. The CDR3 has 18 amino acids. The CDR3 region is CAIREVLWLGTASYEQYF. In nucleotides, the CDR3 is TGTGCCATCAGGGAGGTCTTATGGCTAGGGACCGCCTCCTACGAGCAGTACTTC.

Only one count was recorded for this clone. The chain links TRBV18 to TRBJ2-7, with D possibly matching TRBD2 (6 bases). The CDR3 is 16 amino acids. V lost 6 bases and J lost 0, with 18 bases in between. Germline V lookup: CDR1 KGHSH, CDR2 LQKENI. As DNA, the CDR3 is TGTGCCAGCTCTCCTTCTGGGACTCCCTCCTCCTACGAGCAGTACTTC. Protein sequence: CASSPSGTPSSYEQYF.

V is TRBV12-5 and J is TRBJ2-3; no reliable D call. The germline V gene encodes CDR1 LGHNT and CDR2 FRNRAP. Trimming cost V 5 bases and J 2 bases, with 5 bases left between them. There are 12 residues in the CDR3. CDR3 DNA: TGTGCTAGTGGTCTCCTCACAGATACGCAGTATTTT. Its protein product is CASGLLTDTQYF. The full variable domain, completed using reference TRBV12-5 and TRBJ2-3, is DARVTQTPRHKVTEMGQEVTMRCQPILGHNTVFWYRQTMMQGLELLAYFRNRAPLDDSGMPKDRFSAEMPDATLATLKIQPSEPRDSAVYFCASGLLTDTQYFGPGTRLTVL.

This CDR3 is CAWTPRQGLSYEQYF. CDR3 in DNA: TGTGCCTGGACTCCCCGACAGGGACTCTCCTACGAGCAGTACTTC. This chain links TRBV30 with TRBJ2-7; D is perhaps TRBD1 (7 bases). The germline V gene encodes CDR1 GTSNPN and CDR2 SVGIG (reference sequence). Deletions cut 4 bases from V and 0 bases from J, with 16 bases between. The length of the CDR3 is 15 residues. The full variable domain, completed using reference TRBV30 and TRBJ2-7, is SQTIHQWPATLVQPVGSPLSLECTVEGTSNPNLYWYRQAAGRGLQLLFYSVGIGQISSEVPQNLSASRPQDRQFILSSKKLLLSDSGFYLCAWTPRQGLSYEQYFGPGTRLTVT.

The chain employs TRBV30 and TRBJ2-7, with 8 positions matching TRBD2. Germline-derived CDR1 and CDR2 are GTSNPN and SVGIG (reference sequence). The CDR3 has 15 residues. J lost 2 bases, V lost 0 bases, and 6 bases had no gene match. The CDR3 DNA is TGTGCCTGGAGTGTACGTACTAGCGGAGCCTACGAGCAGTACTTC. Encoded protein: CAWSVRTSGAYEQYF.

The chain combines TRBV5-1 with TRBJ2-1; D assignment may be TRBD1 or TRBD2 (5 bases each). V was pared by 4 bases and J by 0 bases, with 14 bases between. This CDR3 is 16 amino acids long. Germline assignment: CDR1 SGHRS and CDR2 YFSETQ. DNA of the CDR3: TGCGCCAGCAGCGGAAGTGGGGGTAGCTCCTACAATGAGCAGTTCTTC. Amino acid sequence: CASSGSGGSSYNEQFF.

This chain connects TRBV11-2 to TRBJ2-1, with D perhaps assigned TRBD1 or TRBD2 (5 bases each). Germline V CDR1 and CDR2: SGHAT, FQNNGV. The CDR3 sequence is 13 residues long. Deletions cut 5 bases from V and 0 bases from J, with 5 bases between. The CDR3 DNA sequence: TGTGCCAGCAGCGGGGGCTCCTACAATGAGCAGTTCTTC. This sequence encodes CASSGGSYNEQFF. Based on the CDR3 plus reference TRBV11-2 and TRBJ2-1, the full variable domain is EAGVAQSPRYKIIEKRQSVAFWCNPISGHATLYWYQQILGQGPKLLIQFQNNGVVDDSQLPKDRFSAERLKGVDSTLKIQPAKLEDSAVYLCASSGGSYNEQFFGPGTRLTVL.

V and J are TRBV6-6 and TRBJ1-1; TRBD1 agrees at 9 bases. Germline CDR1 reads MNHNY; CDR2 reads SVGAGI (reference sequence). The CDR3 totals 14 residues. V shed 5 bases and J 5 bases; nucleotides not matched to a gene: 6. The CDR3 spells CASSRQGVGTEAFF. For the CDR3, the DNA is TGTGCCAGCAGTCGACAGGGGGTTGGGACTGAAGCTTTCTTT.

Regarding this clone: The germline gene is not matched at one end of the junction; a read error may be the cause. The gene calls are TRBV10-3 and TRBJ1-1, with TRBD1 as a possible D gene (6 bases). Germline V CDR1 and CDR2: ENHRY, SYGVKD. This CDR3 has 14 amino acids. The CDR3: CAINPARGNSEAFF. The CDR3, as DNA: TGTGCCATCAACCCCGCAAGGGGGAACTCTGAAGCTTTCTTT.

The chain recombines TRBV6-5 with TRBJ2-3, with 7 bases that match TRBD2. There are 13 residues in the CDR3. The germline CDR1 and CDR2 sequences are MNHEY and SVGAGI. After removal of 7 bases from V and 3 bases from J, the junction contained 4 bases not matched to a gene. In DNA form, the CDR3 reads TGTGCCAGCACACCGGGGGGAACAGATACGCAGTATTTT. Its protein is CASTPGGTDTQYF.

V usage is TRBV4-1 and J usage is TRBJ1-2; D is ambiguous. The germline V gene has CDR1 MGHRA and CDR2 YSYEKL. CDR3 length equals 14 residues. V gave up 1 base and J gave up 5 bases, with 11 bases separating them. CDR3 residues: CASSQVSRVYGYTF. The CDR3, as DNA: TGCGCCAGCAGCCAAGTATCGAGGGTATATGGCTACACCTTC.

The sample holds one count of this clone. CDR3 residues: CASSLGQGSTDEQFF. Here the CDR3 DNA reads TGTGCCAGCAGCTTAGGGCAGGGTAGCACCGATGAGCAGTTCTTC. The J gene is TRBJ2-1, the V gene TRBV7-9; D may be TRBD1 (5 bases). The V end lost 1 base, the J end lost 8 bases, and 15 bases lay between the germline ends. CDR1 SEHNR and CDR2 FQNEAQ come from the germline V gene (reference sequence). The CDR3 contains 15 residues.

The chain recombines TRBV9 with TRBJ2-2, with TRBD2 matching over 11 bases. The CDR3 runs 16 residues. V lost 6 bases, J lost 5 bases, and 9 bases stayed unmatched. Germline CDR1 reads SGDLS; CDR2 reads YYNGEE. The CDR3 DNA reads TGTGCCAGCAATGAAAGGGCTAGCGGGAGGACCGGGGAGCTGTTTTTT. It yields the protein CASNERASGRTGELFF.

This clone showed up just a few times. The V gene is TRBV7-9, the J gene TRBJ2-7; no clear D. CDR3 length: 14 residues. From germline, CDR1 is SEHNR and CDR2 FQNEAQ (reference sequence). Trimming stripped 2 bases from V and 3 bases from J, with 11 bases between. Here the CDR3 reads CASSLTGLGYEQYF. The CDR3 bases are TGTGCCAGCAGCTTAACTGGCTTGGGCTACGAGCAGTACTTC.